Below, 10 T cell receptor beta chains from the same sample are listed, as sequenced in a study of human CD8 memory T cell subsets (TCRdb year 2020). Early differentiated memory cells that were CCR7+ PD-1+ TIGIT+ and had dysfunctional, exhausted-like traits were classified as progenitor exhausted-like memory CD8+ T cells (TPEX). The sequencer was a NextSeq 550. A Human TCR Profiling Kit was used to prepare UMI-labeled 5' RACE TCRbeta libraries. Once TCRdb had reprocessed the reads, it stored one entry per CDR3 protein sequence and supplied no DNA. The sample's clone listing holds 9,500 to 13,000 distinct CDR3 sequences. In total, the top ten clones hold 15% to 20% of the sample. Sequenced input: CD8+ T cells from PBMCs. The receptors come from a human donor in good health.

V is TRBV11-2 and J is TRBJ1-3; TCRdb reports TRBD1, a call that lacks DNA to check it against. The CDR3 loop spans 16 amino acids. Germline V lookup: CDR1 SGHAT, CDR2 FQNNGV. CDR3 amino acids: CASSPGQFVSGNTIYF. Full variable domain (missing parts from reference TRBV11-2 and TRBJ1-3): EAGVAQSPRYKIIEKRQSVAFWCNPISGHATLYWYQQILGQGPKLLIQFQNNGVVDDSQLPKDRFSAERLKGVDSTLKIQPAKLEDSAVYLCASSPGQFVSGNTIYFGEGSWLTVV.

The gene calls are TRBV5-5 and TRBJ1-2; TCRdb lists TRBD1, though no DNA is available to test this call. Germline V CDR1 and CDR2: SGHKS, YYEKEE (reference sequence). This CDR3 has 18 residues. CDR3 in amino acids: CASSSTRQGVGANYGYTF.

The chain couples TRBV7-8 to TRBJ2-1; TCRdb lists TRBD2, though no DNA is available to test this call. Germline V gene data show CDR1 as SGHVS and CDR2 as FQNEAQ. This CDR3 is built from 18 residues. The CDR3 reads CASSLAGQLAGDLDEQFF.

The chain joins TRBV29-1 to TRBJ2-3; TCRdb proposes TRBD1, but this gene call is untestable without DNA. This CDR3 comprises 15 residues. From germline, CDR1 is SQVTM and CDR2 ANQGSEA. CDR3 region: CSVLPRDRSTDTQYF.

V usage is TRBV28 and J usage is TRBJ2-3; TCRdb names TRBD2, which stays unverified in the absence of DNA. Germline CDR1 MDHEN, CDR2 SYDVKM. The CDR3 is 14 amino acids. CDR3 protein: CASSLEGFTDTQYF.

The J gene is TRBJ2-1, the V gene TRBV29-1; absent DNA, TCRdb's TRBD2 call cannot be checked. CDR1 is SQVTM, CDR2 ANQGSEA, per germline. The CDR3 totals 14 residues. This CDR3 reads CSAPGREGPAGQFF.

The chain carries TRBV11-2 and TRBJ2-2. Germline CDR1 reads SGHAT; CDR2 reads FQNNGV. The CDR3 contains 15 residues. The CDR3 spells CASSSGRLKAGELFF.

CDR3 region: CASSSNRDRVTEAFF. The chain joins TRBV7-9 to TRBJ1-1; TCRdb lists TRBD1, though no DNA is available to test this call. Germline V lookup: CDR1 SEHNR, CDR2 FQNEAQ (reference sequence). The CDR3 is made up of 15 amino acids.

J is TRBJ2-5 and V is TRBV28; with no DNA, the TCRdb D assignment of TRBD1 cannot be verified. Germline CDR1 and CDR2: MDHEN and SYDVKM. CDR3 length: 13 amino acids. CDR3 in amino acids: CASSYGQGETQYF.

The rearrangement joins TRBV24-1 to TRBJ2-3; the TCRdb D gene call, TRBD2, has no DNA to confirm it. Germline CDR1 and CDR2: KGHDR and SFDVKD. CDR3 length equals 16 residues. The CDR3: CATSGPRTLHTDTQYF.